This TCR beta chain appears in the sequencing data of a study of T cells in Graves' hyperthyroidism and ophthalmopathy. Study-wide findings and caveats: The majority of expanded thyroid clonotypes above 0.001 also appeared in blood.

The source material, RNA transcripts, was used to amplify TCR beta CDR3 regions. First-round RT-PCR of the TCR CDR3 relied on the HTBI primer set. TCRdb re-called the multiplex PCR reads through MiXCR, storing one row per CDR3 protein. The sample holds approximately 590,000 distinct CDR3 sequences; roughly 46% are singletons and the top ten take 6.5% to 9%. As concerns this clonotype: Its antigen is not identified.

Hyperthyroidism, newly diagnosed and lasting under 2 months, affected patients aged 18 to 65. Sequencing was carried out using peripheral blood or thyroid tissue (not recorded which). The clonotype comes from a woman younger than 35 with Graves' hyperthyroidism.

CDR3 in DNA: TGCAGCGTTGAAGGGACAGGGGGCAGGTACGAGCAGTACTTC. This encodes CSVEGTGGRYEQYF. V gene TRBV29-1 combines with J gene TRBJ2-7; 11 bases are a match to TRBD1. Germline V gives CDR1 SQVTM, CDR2 ANQGSEA. J was trimmed by 4 bases and V by 1 base; bases with no gene match: 3. This CDR3 contains 14 residues.